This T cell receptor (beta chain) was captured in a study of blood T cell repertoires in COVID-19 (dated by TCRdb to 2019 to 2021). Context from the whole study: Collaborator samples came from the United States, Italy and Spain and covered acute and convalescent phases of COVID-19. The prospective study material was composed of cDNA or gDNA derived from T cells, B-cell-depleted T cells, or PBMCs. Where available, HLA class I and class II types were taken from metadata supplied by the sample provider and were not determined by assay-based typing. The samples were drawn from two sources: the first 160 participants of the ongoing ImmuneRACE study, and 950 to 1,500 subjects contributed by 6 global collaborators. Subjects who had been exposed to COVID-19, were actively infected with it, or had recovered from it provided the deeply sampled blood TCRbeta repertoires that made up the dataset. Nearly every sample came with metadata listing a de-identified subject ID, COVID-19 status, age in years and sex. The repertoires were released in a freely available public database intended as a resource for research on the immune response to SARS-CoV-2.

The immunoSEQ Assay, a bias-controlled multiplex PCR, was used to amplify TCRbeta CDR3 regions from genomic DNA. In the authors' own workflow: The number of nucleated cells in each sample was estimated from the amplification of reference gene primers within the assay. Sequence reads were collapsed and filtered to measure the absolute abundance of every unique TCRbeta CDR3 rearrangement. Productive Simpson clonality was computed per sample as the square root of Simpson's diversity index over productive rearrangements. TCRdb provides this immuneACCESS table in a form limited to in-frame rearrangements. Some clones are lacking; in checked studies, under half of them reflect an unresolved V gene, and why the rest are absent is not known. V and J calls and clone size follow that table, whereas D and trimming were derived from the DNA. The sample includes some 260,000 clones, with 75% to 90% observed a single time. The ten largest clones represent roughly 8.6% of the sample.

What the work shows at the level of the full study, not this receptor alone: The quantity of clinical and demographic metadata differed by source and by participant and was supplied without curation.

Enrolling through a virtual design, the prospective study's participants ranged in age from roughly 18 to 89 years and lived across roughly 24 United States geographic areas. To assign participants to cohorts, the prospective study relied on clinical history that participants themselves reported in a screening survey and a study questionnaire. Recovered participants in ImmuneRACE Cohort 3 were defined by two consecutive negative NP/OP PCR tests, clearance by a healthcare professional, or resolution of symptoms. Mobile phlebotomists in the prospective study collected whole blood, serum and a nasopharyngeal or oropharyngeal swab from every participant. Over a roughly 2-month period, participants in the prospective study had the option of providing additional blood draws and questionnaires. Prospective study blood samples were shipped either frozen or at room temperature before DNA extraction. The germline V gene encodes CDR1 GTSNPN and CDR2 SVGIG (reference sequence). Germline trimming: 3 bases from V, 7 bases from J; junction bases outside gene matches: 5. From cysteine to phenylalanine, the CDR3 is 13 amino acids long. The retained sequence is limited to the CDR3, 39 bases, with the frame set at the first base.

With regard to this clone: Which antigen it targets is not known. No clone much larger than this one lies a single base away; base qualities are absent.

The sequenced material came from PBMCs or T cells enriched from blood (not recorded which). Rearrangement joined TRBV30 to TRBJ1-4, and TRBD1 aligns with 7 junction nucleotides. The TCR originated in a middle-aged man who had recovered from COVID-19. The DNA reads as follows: TGTGCCTGGAGAGGAACAGGGGTTGAAAAACTGTTTTTT. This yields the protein CAWRGTGVEKLFF.